The 30 T cell receptor beta chains listed next were all sequenced from one sample in a study of cytomegalovirus exposure and HLA in healthy donors. Both 60 Vbeta primers and 13 Jbeta primers went into the PCR. The repertoire was sequenced with immunoSEQ multiplex PCR; TCRdb's copy has only in-frame clones and lacks some. The sample holds approximately 130,000 clones; 60% to 80% are singletons and the top ten take less than 5%. Material for sequencing was PBMCs. These receptor sequences come from a man between 50 and 59 years old in good health and CMV-seropositive.

The V gene is TRBV25-1, the J gene TRBJ1-2, with 8 bases matching TRBD1. Trimming cost V 5 bases and J 3 bases; bases outside gene matches: 14. The CDR3 covers 17 residues. Germline CDR1 is MGHDK and CDR2 is SYGVNS. The CDR3 here is CASSPPTSTGADYGYTF. The CDR3 bases are TGTGCCAGCAGTCCTCCAACCTCGACAGGGGCAGACTATGGCTACACCTTC.

The rearrangement joins TRBV5-1 to TRBJ2-7; tentative D call: TRBD2 (5 bases). There are 13 residues in the CDR3. Trimming pared 4 bases from V and 0 bases from J, leaving 8 bases between. Germline CDR1 SGHRS, CDR2 YFSETQ. The CDR3 DNA follows: TGCGCCAGCAGCGAGGGTGCCTCCTACGAGCAGTACTTC. Protein sequence: CASSEGASYEQYF. Variable domain in full (rest from reference TRBV5-1 and TRBJ2-7): KAGVTQTPRYLIKTRGQQVTLSCSPISGHRSVSWYQQTPGQGLQFLFEYFSETQRNKGNFPGRFSGRQFSNSRSEMNVSTLELGDSALYLCASSEGASYEQYFGPGTRLTVT.

The chain couples TRBV28 to TRBJ1-1; D not certain. Looked up from germline, CDR1 is MDHEN and CDR2 is SYDVKM. This CDR3 spans 14 amino acids. V was shortened by 5 bases and J by 11 bases, with 21 bases between the two germline ends. CDR3 DNA sequence: TGTGCCAGCAGTAGCACCGCGGGAAGTGGACCGGCTTTCTTT. Protein sequence: CASSSTAGSGPAFF.

The chain has TRBV25-1 and TRBJ2-5; 12 bases are a match to TRBD2. The CDR3 length is 18 residues. V trimming: 1 base; J trimming: 5 bases; junction bases outside the gene matches: 11. Germline V gene data show CDR1 as MGHDK and CDR2 as SYGVNS. CDR3 DNA sequence: TGTGCCAGCAGTGAATCAGTACTAGCGGGGGGACACAAGGAGACCCAGTACTTC. Translated, it gives CASSESVLAGGHKETQYF.

V gene TRBV27 combines with J gene TRBJ1-2; TRBD1 matches at 7 bases. V lost 5 bases, J lost 4 bases, and 4 bases stayed unmatched. The CDR3 length is 13 residues. Germline V CDR1 and CDR2: MNHEY, SMNVEV (reference sequence). Written as DNA, the CDR3 is TGTGCCAGCAGTGGGGACAGCGGCTATGGCTACACCTTC. Translation: CASSGDSGYGYTF.

Comments on this clone: Distinct nucleotide sequences in the sample also encode this CDR3. V is TRBV29-1 and J is TRBJ1-1; D is unresolved. The CDR3 runs to 11 residues. Germline V gene sequence: CDR1 SQVTM, CDR2 ANQGSEA. The ends were cut back, 4 bases at V and 1 base at J, with 4 bases in the middle. The CDR3 DNA follows: TGCAGCGTTGTTCAGAACACTGAAGCTTTCTTT. Amino acid sequence: CSVVQNTEAFF.

The V and J genes are TRBV19 and TRBJ2-7; D possibly corresponds to TRBD2 (5 bases). Germline CDR1 LNHDA, CDR2 SQIVND (reference sequence). The CDR3 is 15 residues long. V dropped 5 bases and J dropped 0 bases, with 14 bases sitting between them. CDR3 amino acids: CASSVLDSSSYEQYF. Written as DNA, the CDR3 is TGTGCCAGTAGTGTTCTGGACTCGAGCTCCTACGAGCAGTACTTC.

V gene TRBV10-3 combines with J gene TRBJ2-1, with TRBD2 matching over 8 bases. This CDR3 has 14 amino acids. J was trimmed by 3 bases and V by 8 bases; bases with no gene match: 6. Germline V gives CDR1 ENHRY, CDR2 SYGVKD. In nucleotides, the CDR3 is TGTGCCATCGGGCGGGGGGAAGTCTACAATGAGCAGTTCTTC. This codes for CAIGRGEVYNEQFF.

This chain links TRBV4-3 with TRBJ2-7; 8 positions agree with TRBD2. The length of the CDR3 is 15 residues. Unmatched junction bases numbered 7, after V lost 4 bases and J lost 2 bases. Germline CDR1 is LGHNA and CDR2 is YSLEER. The CDR3 spells CASSRTLAVAYEQYF. The CDR3 DNA follows: TGCGCCAGCAGCCGCACACTAGCGGTAGCCTACGAGCAGTACTTC.

The table lists this clone with a count of one. The chain is built from TRBV5-6 and TRBJ1-2; D uncertain. Germline values: CDR1 SGHDT, CDR2 YYEEEE. V dropped 6 bases and J dropped 4 bases, with 25 bases sitting between them. The CDR3 extends over 17 amino acids. The CDR3 sequence is CASTKGGLTTPRYGYTF. DNA of the CDR3: TGTGCCAGCACTAAGGGAGGGTTAACCACCCCGCGCTATGGCTACACCTTC.

The chain uses TRBV5-1 and TRBJ1-1; no definite D call. Trimming cost V 2 bases and J 1 base, with 9 bases left between them. This CDR3 has 14 residues. Germline CDR1 is SGHRS and CDR2 is YFSETQ. The chain's CDR3 is CASSFGPGNTEAFF. CDR3 in DNA: TGCGCCAGCAGCTTTGGCCCTGGGAACACTGAAGCTTTCTTT. The full variable domain, in which reference TRBV5-1 and TRBJ1-1 provide the parts outside the CDR3, is KAGVTQTPRYLIKTRGQQVTLSCSPISGHRSVSWYQQTPGQGLQFLFEYFSETQRNKGNFPGRFSGRQFSNSRSEMNVSTLELGDSALYLCASSFGPGNTEAFFGQGTRLTVV.

This clone was counted a few times. The rearrangement uses TRBV2 and TRBJ1-1, with D possibly matching TRBD1 (6 bases). Germline V gene sequence: CDR1 SNHLY, CDR2 FYNNEI. The V gene lost 4 bases and the J gene lost 1 base, with 10 bases spanning the gap. The CDR3 has 14 residues. The CDR3 sequence: CASSAGGWNTEAFF. CDR3 DNA sequence: TGTGCCAGCAGTGCTGGGGGCTGGAACACTGAAGCTTTCTTT.

The rearrangement joins TRBV9 to TRBJ2-7; D possibly corresponds to TRBD2 (5 bases). The CDR3 loop spans 14 amino acids. In germline, CDR1 is SGDLS, CDR2 YYNGEE. Trimming removed 4 bases from V and 4 bases from J, with 15 bases in between. As DNA, the CDR3 is TGTGCCAGCAGCCCTTGGCAAACGGGGTACGAGCAGTACTTC. Translating it yields CASSPWQTGYEQYF.

Only a few counts were recorded for this clone. The rearrangement uses TRBV11-2 and TRBJ2-1, with 7 bases lining up with TRBD2. V dropped 2 bases and J dropped 7; count of bases not matched to a gene: 5. Germline V gene sequence: CDR1 SGHAT, CDR2 FQNNGV. The CDR3 sequence is 14 residues long. CDR3 coding DNA: TGTGCCAGCAGCTTATGGGAGGGAGGAAATGAGCAGTTCTTC. Amino acid sequence: CASSLWEGGNEQFF.

The chain employs TRBV11-3 and TRBJ1-6; TRBD1 matches at 9 bases. This CDR3 region has 15 residues. Germline V lookup: CDR1 SGHNT, CDR2 YENEEA. J gave up 10 bases and V 5 bases, and 9 bases lay outside the gene matches. The CDR3 here is CASSRLTGGNSPLHF. In DNA, the CDR3 is TGTGCCAGCAGCCGACTGACAGGGGGAAACTCACCCCTCCACTTT.

This chain uses TRBV5-4 with TRBJ1-1; D gene ambiguous. In germline, CDR1 is SGHNT, CDR2 YYREEE (reference sequence). The length of the CDR3 is 15 residues. V shed 0 bases and J shed 1 base, with 10 bases lying between them. The CDR3 loop is CASSLEGGENTEAFF. CDR3 DNA: TGTGCCAGCAGCTTGGAAGGCGGGGAGAACACTGAAGCTTTCTTT.

In the case of this clone: A read error may account for a junction end that differs from germline. The chain has TRBV11-2 and TRBJ1-3, with D unresolved. The CDR3 has 13 residues. The germline V gene has CDR1 SGHAT and CDR2 FQNNGV. CDR3 sequence reads: CASSLDSMPQRDF. The CDR3 nucleotides are TGTGCCAGCAGCTTAGATTCGATGCCCCAACGGGATTTT.

This rearrangement joins TRBV5-4 to TRBJ2-3, with 10 bases that match TRBD1. The CDR3 covers 15 residues. Germline values: CDR1 SGHNT, CDR2 YYREEE (reference sequence). V lost 4 bases to trimming and J lost 7 bases; unmatched junction nucleotides: 9. For the CDR3, the DNA is TGTGCCAGCAGCCCGGACAGGGGGTCTTGGTATACGCAGTATTTT. Protein: CASSPDRGSWYTQYF.

This sequence joins TRBV6-5 and TRBJ1-1; a possible D gene is TRBD1 (6 bases). CDR1 and CDR2 (germline): MNHEY, SVGAGI. This CDR3 has 14 residues. The germline V and J ends were trimmed by 6 bases and 1 base, with 12 bases remaining between them. DNA for the CDR3: TGTGCCAGCAGAGGGGGACACCAGAACACTGAAGCTTTCTTT. Encoded protein: CASRGGHQNTEAFF.

This clone was seen a few times. V gene TRBV6-1 combines with J gene TRBJ1-4; D not certain. V shed 0 bases and J shed 8 bases, with 4 bases lying between them. Germline V lookup: CDR1 MNHNS, CDR2 SASEGT. The CDR3 has 12 amino acids. As DNA, the CDR3 is TGTGCCAGCAGTGAAGCGGGCGAAAAACTGTTTTTT. This encodes CASSEAGEKLFF.

The chain has TRBV4-1 and TRBJ1-3, with 7 bases identical to TRBD1. V shed 3 bases and J 4 bases; nucleotides not matched to a gene: 3. The CDR3 sequence is 14 residues long. CDR1 and CDR2 (germline): MGHRA, YSYEKL. CDR3 DNA sequence: TGCGCCAGCAGCCAGGGGGACAGAGGAAACACCATATATTTT. Protein: CASSQGDRGNTIYF.

The rearrangement links TRBV9 to TRBJ2-7, with D maybe TRBD2 (5 bases). The germline V and J ends were trimmed by 9 bases and 3 bases, with 25 bases remaining between them. The CDR3 totals 16 residues. The germline gives CDR1 SGDLS, CDR2 YYNGEE. As DNA, the CDR3 is TGTGCCACCCTATTCCTCCAGCCGGGATTTCACTACGAGCAGTACTTC. Its protein is CATLFLQPGFHYEQYF.

This sequence joins TRBV30 and TRBJ2-7; 11 bases line up with TRBD1. The germline gives CDR1 GTSNPN, CDR2 SVGIG (reference sequence). The CDR3 is made up of 21 amino acids. Unmatched junction bases numbered 19, after V lost 0 bases and J lost 0 bases. The CDR3 region is CAWSVGTGGKTHPGGSYEQYF. DNA for the CDR3: TGTGCCTGGAGTGTAGGGACAGGGGGAAAGACCCACCCCGGGGGCTCCTACGAGCAGTACTTC.

The chain uses TRBV5-4 and TRBJ2-5; D is unclear. Deletions cut 0 bases from V and 5 bases from J, with 5 bases between. Looked up from germline, CDR1 is SGHNT and CDR2 is YYREEE (reference sequence). This CDR3 contains 12 residues. The DNA of the CDR3 is TGTGCCAGCAGCTTGGATGAGGAGACCCAGTACTTC. It yields the protein CASSLDEETQYF.

The rearrangement links TRBV29-1 to TRBJ2-5, with D possibly matching TRBD1 (6 bases). The J call may be mistaken, given a closer DNA end match to TRBJ2-7. The germline V gene has CDR1 SQVTM and CDR2 ANQGSEA. This CDR3 contains 14 residues. CDR3 DNA: TGCAGCGTTGGGCCCACAGGGATCAGCAACGAGCAGTACTTC. The encoded protein is CSVGPTGISNEQYF.

V gene TRBV7-9 combines with J gene TRBJ2-3; 9 bases line up with TRBD1. With V trimmed by 5 bases and J by 3 bases, 9 bases remained unmatched. From germline, CDR1 is SEHNR and CDR2 FQNEAQ (reference sequence). The CDR3 spans 16 residues. In nucleotides, the CDR3 is TGTGCCAGCAGCCCACGAAAGGGACAGGGAACAGATACGCAGTATTTT. It yields the protein CASSPRKGQGTDTQYF.

The chain employs TRBV19 and TRBJ2-6; 7 bases fit TRBD2. Germline values: CDR1 LNHDA, CDR2 SQIVND (reference sequence). The V and J ends lost 4 bases and 0 bases, in that order; junction bases with no gene match: 3. This CDR3 contains 16 residues. The CDR3 DNA reads TGTGCCAGTAGTAGCGGGAGAACCTCTGGGGCCAACGTCCTGACTTTC. Translated, it gives CASSSGRTSGANVLTF. The full variable domain, in which reference TRBV19 and TRBJ2-6 provide the parts outside the CDR3, is DGGITQSPKYLFRKEGQNVTLSCEQNLNHDAMYWYRQDPGQGLRLIYYSQIVNDFQKGDIAEGYSVSREKKESFPLTVTSAQKNPTAFYLCASSSGRTSGANVLTFGAGSRLTVL.

The chain uses TRBV11-2 and TRBJ1-1, with TRBD1 identical over 7 bases. CDR1 is SGHAT, CDR2 FQNNGV, per germline. Trimming took 4 bases from V and 6 from J; bases not matched to a gene: 23. The CDR3 contains 19 residues. CDR3 sequence reads: CASSSPGQALWALRPEAFF. The CDR3 DNA follows: TGTGCCAGCAGCTCCCCCGGACAGGCCCTCTGGGCCCTCCGACCTGAAGCTTTCTTT.

The chain links TRBV15 to TRBJ1-2; 11 bases are shared with TRBD1. The CDR3 extends over 14 amino acids. V lost 3 bases and J lost 5; bases outside the gene matches: 2. Germline V gives CDR1 LNHNV, CDR2 YYDKDF (reference sequence). This CDR3 reads CATSSRDRGYGYTF. CDR3 DNA: TGTGCCACCAGCAGCCGGGACAGGGGGTATGGCTACACCTTC.

The count of this clone is one. J is TRBJ2-1 and V is TRBV25-1; TRBD2 aligns across 7 bases. CDR3 size: 14 residues. The junction had 7 bases not matched to a gene; V was cut back by 6 bases and J by 5 bases. CDR1 MGHDK and CDR2 SYGVNS come from the germline V gene. CDR3 region: CASRKGGPHNEQFF. CDR3 nucleotide sequence: TGTGCCAGCAGAAAGGGAGGGCCCCACAATGAGCAGTTCTTC.